These 7 T cell receptor beta chains came from one sample sequenced in a study of T-cell memory formation after mild COVID-19. One entry per CDR3 protein results from TCRdb running MiXCR on the 5' RACE reads. The sample includes approximately 400,000 distinct CDR3 sequences, 24% of them seen just once. Sequenced input: PBMCs or a T cell subset sorted from them (not recorded which). The receptors were gathered from an adult woman who had mild COVID-19 (a few samples of this study predate the infection). Cell type and time point are not known.

This clonotype has a handful of counts. The V and J genes are TRBV24-1 and TRBJ2-2; 7 nucleotides line up with TRBD1. J gave up 1 base and V 7 bases, and 5 bases lay outside the gene matches. Germline CDR1 KGHDR, CDR2 SFDVKD. This CDR3 is 15 amino acids long. This CDR3 is CATRPTGQNTGELFF. CDR3 nucleotide sequence: TGTGCCACCAGGCCGACAGGGCAGAACACCGGGGAGCTGTTTTTT.

This clonotype was found a few times. The V call is TRBV5-1, the J call TRBJ1-5, with 7 bases that match TRBD1. V shed 6 bases, J shed 11 bases, and the junction held 14 bases outside the gene matches. CDR1 is SGHRS, CDR2 YFSETQ, per germline. This CDR3 spans 14 amino acids. This CDR3 is CASKWDSLSLAQHF. CDR3 coding DNA: TGCGCCAGCAAGTGGGACAGTCTCTCGCTAGCCCAGCATTTT.

This clonotype was seen a handful of times. The J gene is TRBJ2-1, the V gene TRBV5-1; a possible D gene is TRBD1 (7 bases). The CDR3 is made up of 16 amino acids. Trimming left V 0 bases short and J 7 bases short, with 17 bases between. In germline, CDR1 is SGHRS, CDR2 YFSETQ. The CDR3 loop is CASSLAMGRGDNEQFF. The CDR3 region has the DNA TGCGCCAGCAGCTTGGCTATGGGCAGGGGGGATAATGAGCAGTTCTTC.

This clonotype showed up just a few times. J is TRBJ1-2 and V is TRBV6-5; the D is unclear. The V gene's germline CDR1 is MNHEY and CDR2 SVGAGI. The CDR3 sequence is 16 residues long. V lost 6 bases and J 2 bases, leaving 19 bases between the germline ends. CDR3 bases: TGTGCCAGCAGCCGTAAAGGGCAGTGGCTGAACTATGGCTACACCTTC. Its protein is CASSRKGQWLNYGYTF.

This chain links TRBV12-3 or TRBV12-4 with TRBJ1-2; 10 bases match TRBD1. The CDR3 spans 14 residues. The trim removed 5 bases at V and 5 bases at J, leaving 5 bases unmatched. CDR3 amino acids: CASSATGGAYGYTF. The CDR3 nucleotides read TGTGCCAGCAGTGCGACAGGGGGCGCGTATGGCTACACCTTC.

This clonotype was seen a handful of times. The chain couples TRBV5-1 to TRBJ2-1; D perhaps matches TRBD2 (6 bases). The CDR3 length is 15 residues. CDR1 and CDR2 (germline): SGHRS, YFSETQ. V lost 0 bases and J 5 bases, leaving 12 bases between the germline ends. CDR3: CASSLVGGVDNEQFF. CDR3 in DNA: TGCGCCAGCAGCTTGGTGGGCGGGGTCGACAATGAGCAGTTCTTC.

This clonotype was seen a handful of times. The genes are TRBV24-1 and TRBJ1-1; D gene unclear. CDR1 is KGHDR and CDR2 is SFDVKD in the germline V gene. The CDR3 sequence is 13 residues long. Trimming stripped 3 bases from V and 5 bases from J, with 9 bases between. Here the CDR3 DNA reads TGTGCCACCAGTGATGGAAAGCGGACTGAAGCTTTCTTT. Its translation: CATSDGKRTEAFF.